Below are 8 T cell receptor beta chains sequenced from a single sample in a study of blood T cells in healthy people across ages. A second PCR of about 6 to 12 cycles used a sample-barcoded 5' primer and a J-beta primer mix. TCRdb reprocessed the 5' RACE reads with MiXCR, giving one entry per CDR3 protein. The sample comprises 450,000 to 600,000 distinct CDR3 sequences, about 27% of which are singletons, and approximately 4% rests with the top ten. Another study also made use of these data, one on T cells of mothers and their children.

The source material was blood. Receptor source: a boy aged 2 to 10 in good health.

In this sample, this clonotype turned up a few times. The chain recombines TRBV20-1 with TRBJ1-6, with D possibly TRBD1 on 6 matching bases. CDR1 is DFQATT and CDR2 is SNEGSKA in the germline V gene (reference sequence). Trimming stripped 6 bases from V and 8 bases from J, with 14 bases between. The CDR3 is 13 residues long. The CDR3 is CSAKRGADSPLHF. The CDR3 coding sequence is TGCAGTGCAAAAAGGGGGGCCGATTCACCCCTCCACTTT.

The genes are TRBV27 and TRBJ2-7, with D perhaps TRBD2 (6 bases). The CDR3 runs to 16 residues. Germline assignment: CDR1 MNHEY and CDR2 SMNVEV (reference sequence). V gave up 3 bases and J gave up 3 bases, with 18 bases separating them. Here the CDR3 reads CASSFGAGPAYYEQYF. The CDR3 DNA reads as TGTGCCAGCAGTTTTGGGGCGGGACCAGCCTACTACGAGCAGTACTTC.

This clonotype occurred many times. J is TRBJ2-7 and V is TRBV29-1; 8 bases map to TRBD1. CDR1 is SQVTM and CDR2 is ANQGSEA in the germline V gene. There are 13 residues in the CDR3. V lost 6 bases, J lost 2 bases, and 6 bases stayed unmatched. The DNA for the CDR3 is TGCAGCGTCTTACAGGGGGACCCCTACGAGCAGTACTTC. This encodes CSVLQGDPYEQYF.

This clonotype was detected a few times. This chain connects TRBV7-9 to TRBJ2-7; D is possibly TRBD2 (6 bases). From germline, CDR1 is SEHNR and CDR2 FQNEAQ (reference sequence). V lost 1 base, J lost 3 bases, and 10 bases lay in between. The CDR3 extends over 14 amino acids. Written as DNA, the CDR3 is TGTGCCAGCAGCTTAGGTCCTAGCGACTACGAGCAGTACTTC. Translating it yields CASSLGPSDYEQYF.

The rearrangement joins TRBV24-1 to TRBJ2-4, with TRBD1 matching 9 bases. Looked up from germline, CDR1 is KGHDR and CDR2 is SFDVKD. The CDR3 loop spans 14 amino acids. The V and J ends lost 5 bases and 7 bases, in that order; junction bases with no gene match: 5. CDR3 residues: CATSGVGQGNIQYF. The CDR3 region has the DNA TGTGCCACCAGTGGAGTAGGACAGGGGAACATTCAGTACTTC.

This clonotype was counted between two and nine times. The gene calls are TRBV10-3 and TRBJ2-5, with D maybe TRBD1 (5 bases). Germline loops: CDR1 ENHRY, CDR2 SYGVKD. The V end lost 0 bases, the J end lost 5 bases, and 13 bases lay between the germline ends. The CDR3 length is 15 residues. The CDR3 DNA sequence: TGTGCCATCAGTGAGTCGCAGGGAAGGGGCGAGACCCAGTACTTC. Translated: CAISESQGRGETQYF.

In this sample, this clonotype turned up a few times. V and J are TRBV29-1 and TRBJ2-5, with 9 bases identical to TRBD2. The DNA end is more similar to TRBJ2-1, so the J call may be wrong. Per the germline V gene, CDR1 is SQVTM and CDR2 is ANQGSEA. The CDR3 runs to 17 residues. CDR3 coding DNA: TGCAGCGTTGGAGGCGCGGGAGGGCCCCTCCCCTACAATGAGCAGTTCTTC. The encoded protein is CSVGGAGGPLPYNEQFF.

The chain is built from TRBV24-1 and TRBJ2-3; D unresolved. CDR3 length equals 16 residues. Trimming shortened V by 4 bases and J by 1 base, and 14 bases separated the two germline ends. The germline CDR1 and CDR2 sequences are KGHDR and SFDVKD. Here the CDR3 DNA reads TGTGCCACCAGTGAGGGTACCCGCTTGCGCACAGATACGCAGTATTTT. It codes for CATSEGTRLRTDTQYF.